This paragraph covers one T cell receptor beta chain sequence. Trimming took off 4 bases at V and 1 base at J, with 18 bases between the two ends. This CDR3 region has 16 residues. Germline V gene sequence: CDR1 SGHRS, CDR2 YFSETQ. This specimen belongs to a study of shared T cell receptors in the human thymus. Produced via immunoSEQ multiplex PCR; TCRdb's table is partial and in-frame only. Of 650,000 to 950,000 clones in the sample, approximately 85% are singletons; the top ten hold 0.008% to 0.011%. The same sample was also studied in work on human thymus T cells.

The receptor was isolated from a girl younger than two with a congenital heart defect. The sample consisted of thymocytes. The V call is TRBV5-1, the J call TRBJ2-7, with a tentative D call TRBD2 (5 bases). CDR3 loop: CASSGHTGKLSYEQYF. Written as DNA, the CDR3 is TGCGCCAGCAGCGGCCACACCGGGAAACTTTCCTACGAGCAGTACTTC.